These 2 T cell receptor beta chains were sequenced from one sample in a study of cytomegalovirus exposure and HLA in healthy donors. In the PCR, 60 Vbeta and 13 Jbeta primers were used. Using immunoSEQ multiplex PCR, the repertoire was profiled, and TCRdb retains in-frame clones only, with some absent. The sample holds roughly 150,000 clones, roughly 80% seen once. Source material: PBMCs. Receptors originate from a woman aged 40 to 49 in good health and CMV-seronegative.

This rearrangement joins TRBV4-1 to TRBJ2-5, with 7 positions matching TRBD2. The J call may be incorrect, as the DNA end agrees better with TRBJ2-7. The CDR3 spans 16 residues. CDR1 MGHRA and CDR2 YSYEKL come from the germline V gene. Written as DNA, the CDR3 is TGCGCCAGCAGCCAAGTGGTCCCGGGGGGTAGGTACGAGCAGTACTTC. Its translation is CASSQVVPGGRYEQYF.

This clone was observed a few times. This chain connects TRBV6-1 to TRBJ2-1, with D maybe TRBD2 (6 bases). CDR1 is MNHNS, CDR2 SASEGT, per germline. The CDR3 has 14 residues. The V gene lost 7 bases and the J gene lost 0 bases, with 10 bases spanning the gap. CDR3: CASKSSASYNEQFF. As DNA, the CDR3 is TGTGCCAGCAAGTCTAGCGCCTCCTACAATGAGCAGTTCTTC.